A selection of T cell receptor beta chains follows, all from one sample in a study of monozygotic twins with inflammatory bowel disease. From the 5' RACE reads, TCRdb lists one entry per CDR3 protein and no DNA. The sample table sets out around 380,000 distinct CDR3 sequences. Source material: blood. All receptors come from a human donor with ulcerative colitis or Crohn's disease, or a healthy co-twin of an affected twin (not recorded which). CDR3s include the opening cysteine and the closing phenylalanine or tryptophan. The order of the fields is J gene, V gene, CDR3 protein.

TRBJ1-5 TRBV24-1 CATSDAQGPNQPQHF
TRBJ2-2 TRBV24-1 CATQGQHLTGELFF
TRBJ2-5 TRBV7-8 CASSRDRGGETQYF
TRBJ1-1 TRBV2 CASSEALSLNTEAFF
TRBJ2-3 TRBV7-9 CASSSTFWGVDTQYF
TRBJ2-3 TRBV20-1 CSAPEFTDTQYF
TRBJ1-3 TRBV6-2/TRBV6-3 CASSYSRGTGNTIYF
TRBJ1-3 TRBV5-8 CASAPGLPLPSGNTIYF
TRBJ2-5 TRBV19 CASRGDMETQYF
TRBJ2-7 TRBV7-9 CASSLARDTEQYF
TRBJ2-2 TRBV20-1 CSATGTSGRARLNTGELFF
TRBJ2-2 TRBV5-1 CASSLDRNKGSPGELFF
TRBJ2-1 TRBV21-1 CASSQIFHGGFPYNEQFF
TRBJ2-1 TRBV6-1 CASNLGGPSYNEQFF
TRBJ1-5 TRBV12-3/TRBV12-4 CASTPGTGSNQPQHF
TRBJ1-1 TRBV15 CATSRDQANTEAFF
TRBJ2-2 TRBV20-1 CSAPTSGSITGELFF
TRBJ2-1 TRBV11-2 CASSLDGVAGAIFDEQFF
TRBJ2-7 TRBV25-1 CASSTSREQYF
TRBJ1-2 TRBV4-1 CASSLGPEGNYGYTF
TRBJ2-2 TRBV4-3 CASSVEAGGWNTGELFF
TRBJ2-2 TRBV30 CAWSLGHTGELFF
TRBJ2-5 TRBV7-8 CASSLDAGEETQYF
TRBJ1-1 TRBV20-1 CSVDRYTEAFF
TRBJ1-2 TRBV1 CTSSQEEDGYTF
TRBJ1-1 TRBV7-3 CASSAPGQNTEAFF
TRBJ2-5 TRBV24-1 CATSDHQAGQETQYF
TRBJ2-1 TRBV6-1 CASSAGTSGSYNEQFF
TRBJ1-6 TRBV5-4 CASSRGPTLNSPLHF
TRBJ1-5 TRBV27 CASSWTSAGNQPQHF
TRBJ2-1 TRBV24-1 CATPEKDGCSYNEQFF
TRBJ2-3 TRBV7-6 CASSADREDTQYF
TRBJ2-2 TRBV5-1 CASSLYVAELTGELFF
TRBJ2-7 TRBV7-6 CASSLQGKHEQYF
TRBJ2-5 TRBV5-1 CASSFTFQETQYF
TRBJ2-2 TRBV5-1 CASSPTDFMIDTGELFF
TRBJ1-4 TRBV20-1 CSYGTLNEKLFF
TRBJ2-7 TRBV10-3 CALGDSPYEQYF
TRBJ2-1 TRBV10-1 CASSDSDSYNEQFF
TRBJ2-5 TRBV20-1 CSAMGGGIETQYF
TRBJ2-2 TRBV14 CASSLLTSVGELFF
TRBJ2-1 TRBV4-1 CASSQGAIREQFF
TRBJ2-5 TRBV5-1 CASSQGLAGDLQETQYF
TRBJ2-7 TRBV18 CASSPFETYRYEQYF
TRBJ2-6 TRBV11-2 CASSSQLGAVSGANVLTF
TRBJ2-3 TRBV4-2 CASSQARRLEADTQYF
TRBJ1-1 TRBV29-1 CSVEGVAENTEAFF
TRBJ2-7 TRBV27 CASSPSLGTFSYEQYF
TRBJ1-2 TRBV10-3 CAISEGVGLGGYTF
TRBJ2-1 TRBV21-1 CASSKVHSRIFNEQFF
TRBJ2-1 TRBV3-1 CASQGDHYNEQFF